This section outlines one T cell receptor (beta chain) sequence together with its context. Which antigen it targets is not known. No base-level quality is on record; no much larger clone is a single base apart. The cohort consisted of some 670 healthy bone marrow donors. At the time of sampling, all cohort members were nominally healthy, though unrecorded immune exposures were likely present. The donor was CMV seronegative and belonged to the group of 350 or so seronegative cohort members. Every donor gave a peripheral blood sample, and the peripheral blood mononuclear cells from that sample were used for TCR beta sequencing. The Qiagen DNeasy Blood Extraction Kit was used to extract genomic DNA from the blood cell samples. The method was the immunoSEQ multiplex PCR assay. For the multiplex PCR, a mixture combining 60 forward primers for TCR Vbeta segments and 13 reverse primers for TCR Jbeta segments was used. A multiplex PCR assay on genomic DNA amplified the CDR3 region of rearranged TCR beta genes. Amplified TCR beta libraries were sequenced as 87-base-pair reads on the Illumina HiSeq System. As for how the authors treated the data: A later analysis tallied 70 million to 100 million unique TCR beta chains across the 600 to 700 repertoires, and some 10 million of those chains were shared by two or more donors. To remove PCR and sequencing errors, raw reads were error-corrected and collapsed into unique sequences using a nearest-neighbor algorithm that merged closely related sequences. Alignment of CDR3 sequences to IMGT reference sequences was used to assign V, D and J gene segments. Each retained sequence needed at least a six-nucleotide match to both a V gene segment and a J gene segment. Rearrangements were classified as productive when the CDR3 lacked stop codons and remained in frame with V and J, and all other rearrangements were classified as non-productive. CDR3 was defined by IMGT convention, running from the second conserved V-encoded cysteine to the conserved J-encoded phenylalanine. The earlier analysis of some 580 of the donors excluded any sequence lacking an unambiguous match to a single V gene segment. In an earlier analysis of approximately 590 of the donors, a V segment was called functional when productive rearrangements were above 56.7%, and segregating when the standard deviation between donors exceeded 5%. A statistical classification framework was built for diagnosing cytomegalovirus status from the catalog of TCR beta chain sequences. In a later analysis, TCR nucleotide sequences were compared against IMGT/GENE-DB human TR gene sequences so that V and J genes could be assigned. Using the TCRdist pipeline, a later analysis assigned CDR3 sequences along with most-parsimonious VDJ recombination scenarios. In a later analysis, each TCR beta chain was defined by its CDR3 amino acid sequence together with its V-gene family, and reads lacking a unique V-gene family were excluded. A later analysis removed roughly 590 highly shared, low-generation-probability nucleotide sequences to deal with suspected cross-contamination and a sequencing artifact. In a later analysis, a clonal expansion index was calculated for each public chain from normalized within-repertoire ranks of inferred template counts. In a later analysis, generation probabilities were computed using a VDJ recombination model fitted to out-of-frame rearrangements, and the results were checked against IGoR. In a later analysis, hypergeometric tests were used to score TCR-TCR, TCR-HLA and TCR-CMV co-occurrence, with a repertoire-size bias correction applied to TCR pairs. A later analysis estimated false discovery rates by permuting HLA or CMV assignments 20 times. In a later analysis, co-occurring TCRs were grouped using DBSCAN, with TCRdist sequence similarity added in when clustering inside HLA-allele-positive subsets. Repertoires with fewer than 30,000 or more than 120,000 public chains were left out of co-occurrence clustering, as were five repertoires with anomalous nucleotide sharing. TCRdb's version of the immuneACCESS table is confined to in-frame rearrangements and falls short of the full clone set. An unresolved V gene accounts for under half of the shortfall where checked; the remainder is of unknown origin. That table is the source of V, J and clone size, and D and trimming were worked out from the DNA. This sample lists around 210,000 clones; 70% to 90% were detected once. The top ten clonotypes cover roughly 0.22% of the sample.

This sample was included in a study of cytomegalovirus exposure and HLA in healthy donors listed by TCRdb under 2017. Broadly, across the study: According to an earlier analysis of around 600 of the donors, roughly 180 million T cells yielded roughly 100 million unique TCR beta sequences and more than 250 Gb of sequence data. An early release covering over 500 HLA-typed donors comprised 250 to 350 gigabases of sequencing data and 65 million to 100 million unique TCR sequences. The genetic ancestry cluster associated with self-reported Caucasian donors included 80% to 90% of the roughly 400 genotyped donors. The study was designed to test whether signatures of past pathogen exposure could be identified by cataloging public T cell receptors. Using immunosequencing, the study profiled T cell repertoires from approximately 700 subjects and related those repertoires to cytomegalovirus serostatus. Besides the first cohort of hundreds of subjects, a separate validation cohort made up of 120 different subjects was used. To predict cytomegalovirus infection status, the study combined high-throughput TCR immunosequencing, statistical association of individual TCRs with disease status, and machine learning. A later analysis re-analyzed previously published TCR beta repertoires from about 730 donors and added high-resolution HLA genotyping to study TCR occurrence patterns. Rather than drawing on any new phenotypic data, the later analysis identified candidate immune exposures from TCR beta sequences and the way those sequences occurred across donors. In an earlier analysis of several hundred of the donors, high-throughput TCR beta sequencing was used to judge whether each TCR beta V gene segment behaved as functional or pseudogenic. Alongside the repertoire data, information on donor age, sex, ethnicity and CMV serostatus was compiled. Genome-wide SNP genotypes for about 60% of the roughly 670 donors were used in a later genetic analysis, which treated that subset as a discovery cohort. Every discovery cohort repertoire had been produced on one sequencing platform. HLA typing covered class I and class II loci at four-digit resolution. The number of typed donors differed by locus: about 620-640 for A, B, C, DRB1 and DQB1; 500 to 550 for DQA1; 606 for DPA1; and about 470 for DPB1. About 5 DR-DQ haplotypes were handled as single units for association and clustering, since linkage in the cohort was strong. Among 350 to 400 genotyped donors of the cohort, an average of 235,054 unique TCR beta nucleotide sequences were sequenced per donor, roughly 20% of them non-productive.

Points the paper makes about the study in general: Most TCR sequences were observed very rarely across donors, whereas some public TCRs were present in many individuals. In an earlier analysis of roughly 500 of the donors, most TCR beta V segments appeared in productive rearrangements about 90% or about 30% of the time, broadly matching IMGT annotations. A further reported finding was that TCR beta sequences accurately predicted the HLA-A and HLA-B alleles for most subjects in the first cohort. The cohort was sequenced for TCR beta chains only, and without alpha or paired-chain data the features that could be detected were limited. In a later analysis, HLA-associated TCR beta chains were found to be more clonally expanded and to have lower generation probabilities than equally common non-associated chains. An association between a missense DCLRE1C variant and V-gene and J-gene trimming of TCR beta chains was found in a later genetic analysis and replicated in an independent cohort. A total of 150 or so TCR beta chains were listed by the study as associated with cytomegalovirus. Some IMGT-functional V segments, including TRBV6-2 and TRBV6-3, could not be told apart with the 87-base-pair reads, so those segments were excluded. HLA typing was unavailable for some donors at each locus, so association tests used only the typed subset. Most CMV-associated TCR beta chains appeared to be HLA-restricted in a later analysis, and the HLA associations seemed to be driven largely by CMV exposure. A cluster of highly shared sequence variants was judged likely to represent a technical artifact of the sequencing pipeline. Because counts were too low, seventeen rarely observed V segments, including chromosome 9 orphons, were left out of the earlier analysis of a few hundred of the donors. A later analysis reported that several top co-occurrence clusters appeared linked to parvovirus B19, influenza, CMV and Epstein-Barr virus. According to the authors, the approach could potentially be generalized to other disease states and immunological phenotypes. Specific HLA alleles were associated with roughly 16,000 TCR beta sequences at a false discovery rate of 0.05 in a later analysis. Sequencing depth was assumed to be roughly uniform across donors in the presence/absence analyses, though that assumption may not hold. According to a later analysis, TCR association rates differed among HLA loci, with DRB1 alleles showing the most associated TCRs and HLA-C alleles showing the fewest. Three of the identified cytomegalovirus-associated TCR beta chains were confirmed in vitro to be specific for cytomegalovirus antigens. Cytomegalovirus status was reported to be diagnosed by the classifier with high specificity and sensitivity in both the original and validation cohorts. Assigning TCR associations to individual alleles was difficult when HLA alleles, especially DR and DQ, strongly co-occurred. Correlated functional status among segregating V segments might reflect linkage disequilibrium, but an unknown experimental factor could not be ruled out. For the cohort, immune exposure information was limited to CMV serostatus. A later genetic analysis reported fewer N-insertions in productive TCRs among donors in an Asian-associated ancestry cluster than the roughly 620-donor mean.

Clipping removes 1 base from V and 4 bases from J, with 7 as the unmatched junction base count. From a lookup of the germline V gene, CDR1 and CDR2 are SGHRS and YFSETQ. Reading from cysteine to phenylalanine, the CDR3 counts 15 amino acids. The retained sequence is limited to the CDR3, 45 bases, with the frame set at the first base. The V gene is TRBV5-1 and the J gene is TRBJ2-5; TRBD2 lines up with 7 middle nucleotides. This receptor was obtained from a girl aged 2 to 9 in good health and CMV-seronegative. The source material was PBMCs. The CDR3 sequence is CASSLRDGRRETQYF. The bases are TGCGCCAGCAGCTTGAGAGACGGGAGGCGAGAGACCCAGTACTTC.